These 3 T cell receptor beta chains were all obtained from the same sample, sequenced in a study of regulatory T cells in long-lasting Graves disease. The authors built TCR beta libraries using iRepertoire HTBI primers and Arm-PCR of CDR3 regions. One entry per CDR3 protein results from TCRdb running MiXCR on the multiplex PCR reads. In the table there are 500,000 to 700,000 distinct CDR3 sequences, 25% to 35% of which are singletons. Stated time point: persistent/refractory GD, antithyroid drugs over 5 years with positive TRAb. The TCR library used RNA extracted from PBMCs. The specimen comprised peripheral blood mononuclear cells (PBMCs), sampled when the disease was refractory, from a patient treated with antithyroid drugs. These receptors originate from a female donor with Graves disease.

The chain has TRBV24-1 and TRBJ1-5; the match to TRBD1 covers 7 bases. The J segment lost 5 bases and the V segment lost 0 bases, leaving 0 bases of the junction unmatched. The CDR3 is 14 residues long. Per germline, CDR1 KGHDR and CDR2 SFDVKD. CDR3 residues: CATSDLDRDQPQHF. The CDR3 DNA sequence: TGTGCCACCAGTGATTTGGACAGGGATCAGCCCCAGCATTTT.

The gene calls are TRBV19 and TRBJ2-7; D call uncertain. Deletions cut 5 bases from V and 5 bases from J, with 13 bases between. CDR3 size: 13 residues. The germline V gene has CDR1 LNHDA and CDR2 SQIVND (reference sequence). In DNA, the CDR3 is TGTGCCAGTAGTCCCCCGACCGGCCACGAGCAGTACTTC. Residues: CASSPPTGHEQYF.

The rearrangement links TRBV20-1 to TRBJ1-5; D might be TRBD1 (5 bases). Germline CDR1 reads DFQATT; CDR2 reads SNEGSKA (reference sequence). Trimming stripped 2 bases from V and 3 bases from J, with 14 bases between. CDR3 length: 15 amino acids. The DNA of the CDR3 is TGCAGTGCTAGATTACGTCAGGGAAACAATCAGCCCCAGCATTTT. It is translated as CSARLRQGNNQPQHF.